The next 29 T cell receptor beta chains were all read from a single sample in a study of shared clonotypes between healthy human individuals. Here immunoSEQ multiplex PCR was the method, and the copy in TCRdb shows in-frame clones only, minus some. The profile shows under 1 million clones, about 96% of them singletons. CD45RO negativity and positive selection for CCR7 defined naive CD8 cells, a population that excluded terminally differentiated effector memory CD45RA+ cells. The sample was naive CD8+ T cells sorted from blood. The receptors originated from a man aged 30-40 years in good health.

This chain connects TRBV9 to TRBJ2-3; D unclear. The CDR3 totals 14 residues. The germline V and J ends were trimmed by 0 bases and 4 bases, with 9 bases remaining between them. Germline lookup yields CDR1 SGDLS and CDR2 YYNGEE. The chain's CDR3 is CASSVGAAADTQYF. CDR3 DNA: TGTGCCAGCAGCGTAGGTGCTGCGGCAGATACGCAGTATTTT.

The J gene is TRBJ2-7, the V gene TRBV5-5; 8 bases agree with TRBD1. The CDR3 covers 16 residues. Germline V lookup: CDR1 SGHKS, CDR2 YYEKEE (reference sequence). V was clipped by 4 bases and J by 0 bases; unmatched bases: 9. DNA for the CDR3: TGTGCCAGCAGCCACGGGACAGGAACGAACTCCTACGAGCAGTACTTC. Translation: CASSHGTGTNSYEQYF.

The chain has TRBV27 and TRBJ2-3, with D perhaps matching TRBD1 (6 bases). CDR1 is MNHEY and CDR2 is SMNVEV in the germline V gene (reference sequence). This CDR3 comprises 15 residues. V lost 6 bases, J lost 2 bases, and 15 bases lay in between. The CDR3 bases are TGTGCCAGCAGAAGTGGGACAACAAACACAGATACGCAGTATTTT. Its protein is CASRSGTTNTDTQYF.

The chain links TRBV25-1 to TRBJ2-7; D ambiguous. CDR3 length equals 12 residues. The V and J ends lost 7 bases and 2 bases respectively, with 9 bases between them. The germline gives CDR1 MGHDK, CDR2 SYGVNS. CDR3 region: CASTKGTYEQYF. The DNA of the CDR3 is TGTGCCAGCACTAAGGGAACCTACGAGCAGTACTTC.

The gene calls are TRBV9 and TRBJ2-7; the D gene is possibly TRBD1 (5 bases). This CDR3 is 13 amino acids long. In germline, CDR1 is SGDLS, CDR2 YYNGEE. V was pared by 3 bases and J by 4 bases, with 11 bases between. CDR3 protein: CASSALGAYEQYF. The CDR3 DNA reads TGTGCCAGCAGCGCCCTAGGGGCTTACGAGCAGTACTTC.

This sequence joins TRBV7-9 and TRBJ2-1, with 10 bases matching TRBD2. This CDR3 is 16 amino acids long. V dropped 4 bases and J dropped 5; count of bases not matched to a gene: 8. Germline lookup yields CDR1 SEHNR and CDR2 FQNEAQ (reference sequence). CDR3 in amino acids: CASSSYGTSANNEQFF. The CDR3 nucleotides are TGTGCCAGCAGCTCCTATGGGACTAGCGCTAACAATGAGCAGTTCTTC.

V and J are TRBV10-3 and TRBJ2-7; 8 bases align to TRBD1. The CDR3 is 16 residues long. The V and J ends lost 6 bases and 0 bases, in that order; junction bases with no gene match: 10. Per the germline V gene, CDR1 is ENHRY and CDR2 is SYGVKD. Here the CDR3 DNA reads TGTGCCATCAGGGGACAGGCCGACGACAGCTCCTACGAGCAGTACTTC. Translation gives CAIRGQADDSSYEQYF.

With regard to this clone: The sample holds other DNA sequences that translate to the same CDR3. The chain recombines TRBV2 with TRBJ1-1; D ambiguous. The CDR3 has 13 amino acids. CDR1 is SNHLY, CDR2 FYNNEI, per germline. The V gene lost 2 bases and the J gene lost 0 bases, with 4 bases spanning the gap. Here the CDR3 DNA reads TGTGCCAGCAGTGAAAGAATGAACACTGAAGCTTTCTTT. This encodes CASSERMNTEAFF.

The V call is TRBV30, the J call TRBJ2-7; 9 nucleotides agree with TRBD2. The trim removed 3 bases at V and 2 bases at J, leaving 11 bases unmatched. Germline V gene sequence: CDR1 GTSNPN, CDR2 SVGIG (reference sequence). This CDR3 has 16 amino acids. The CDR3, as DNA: TGTGCCTGGAGCACCCTAGCGGGGAAATATACCTACGAGCAGTACTTC. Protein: CAWSTLAGKYTYEQYF.

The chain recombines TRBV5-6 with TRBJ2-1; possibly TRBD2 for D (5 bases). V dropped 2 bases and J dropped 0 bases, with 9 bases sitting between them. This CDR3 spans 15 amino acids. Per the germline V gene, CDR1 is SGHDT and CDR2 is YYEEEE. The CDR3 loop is CASSLEGSSYNEQFF. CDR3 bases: TGTGCCAGCAGCTTAGAGGGAAGCTCCTACAATGAGCAGTTCTTC.

For the CDR3, the DNA is TGTGCAACATTCAGGGGTAGCTATGGCTACACCTTC. Translated: CATFRGSYGYTF. This chain uses TRBV6-6 with TRBJ1-2, with D possibly TRBD1 on 6 matching bases. The CDR3 has 12 residues. Germline V lookup: CDR1 MNHNY, CDR2 SVGAGI (reference sequence).

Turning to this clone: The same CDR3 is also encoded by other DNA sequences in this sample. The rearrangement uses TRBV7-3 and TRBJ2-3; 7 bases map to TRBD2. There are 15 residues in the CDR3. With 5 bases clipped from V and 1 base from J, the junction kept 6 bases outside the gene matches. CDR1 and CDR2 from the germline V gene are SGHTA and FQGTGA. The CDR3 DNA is TGTGCCAGCAGCCTGGGTACTAGCGGCACAGATACGCAGTATTTT. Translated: CASSLGTSGTDTQYF.

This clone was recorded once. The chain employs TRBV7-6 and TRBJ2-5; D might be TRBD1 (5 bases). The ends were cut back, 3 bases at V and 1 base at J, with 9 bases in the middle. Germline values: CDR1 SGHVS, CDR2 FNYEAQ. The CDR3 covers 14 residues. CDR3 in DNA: TGTGCCAGCAGCTTCACAGGACCCCAAGAGACCCAGTACTTC. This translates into CASSFTGPQETQYF.

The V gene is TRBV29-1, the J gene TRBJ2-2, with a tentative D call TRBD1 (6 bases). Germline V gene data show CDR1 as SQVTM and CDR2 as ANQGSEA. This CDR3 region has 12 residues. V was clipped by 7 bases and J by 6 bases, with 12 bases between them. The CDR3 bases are TGCAGCGGGGGGCCCGGGGCCGGGGAGCTGTTTTTT. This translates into CSGGPGAGELFF.

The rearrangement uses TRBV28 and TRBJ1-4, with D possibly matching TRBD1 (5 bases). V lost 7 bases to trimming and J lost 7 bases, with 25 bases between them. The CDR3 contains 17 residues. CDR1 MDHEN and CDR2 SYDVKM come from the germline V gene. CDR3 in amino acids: CASTAQIYSGGSEKLFF. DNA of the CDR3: TGTGCCAGCACCGCCCAGATCTATTCTGGGGGGAGTGAAAAACTGTTTTTT.

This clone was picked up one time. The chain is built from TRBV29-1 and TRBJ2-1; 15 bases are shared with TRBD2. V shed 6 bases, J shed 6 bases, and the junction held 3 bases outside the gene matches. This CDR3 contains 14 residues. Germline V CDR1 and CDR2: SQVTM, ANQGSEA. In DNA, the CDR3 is TGCAGCGTGATGGGACTAGCGGGGGGCAATGAGCAGTTCTTC. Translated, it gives CSVMGLAGGNEQFF.

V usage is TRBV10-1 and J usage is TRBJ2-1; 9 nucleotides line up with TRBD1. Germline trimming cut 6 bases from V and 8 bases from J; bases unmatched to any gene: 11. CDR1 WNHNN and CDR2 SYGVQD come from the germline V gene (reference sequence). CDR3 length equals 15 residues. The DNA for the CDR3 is TGCGCCAGCAGCGCGACAGGGGGGGGACCTTATGAGCAGTTCTTC. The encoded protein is CASSATGGGPYEQFF.

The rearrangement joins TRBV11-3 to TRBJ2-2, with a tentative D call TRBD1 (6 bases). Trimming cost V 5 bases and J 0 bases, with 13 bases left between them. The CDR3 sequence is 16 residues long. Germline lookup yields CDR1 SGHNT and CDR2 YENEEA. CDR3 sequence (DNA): TGTGCCAGCAGCCCACGACAGGTTTCGAACACCGGGGAGCTGTTTTTT. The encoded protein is CASSPRQVSNTGELFF.

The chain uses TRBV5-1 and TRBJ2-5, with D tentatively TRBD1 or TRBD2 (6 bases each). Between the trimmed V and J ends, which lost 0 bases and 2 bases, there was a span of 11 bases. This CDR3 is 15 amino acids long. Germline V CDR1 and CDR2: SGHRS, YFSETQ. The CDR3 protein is CASSLDWRGQETQYF. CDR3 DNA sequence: TGCGCCAGCAGCTTGGATTGGAGGGGGCAAGAGACCCAGTACTTC.

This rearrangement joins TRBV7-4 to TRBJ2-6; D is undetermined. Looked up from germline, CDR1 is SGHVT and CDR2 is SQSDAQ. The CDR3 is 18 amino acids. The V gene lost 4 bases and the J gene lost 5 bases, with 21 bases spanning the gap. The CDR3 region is CASSSVASSQSRANVLTF. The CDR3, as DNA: TGTGCCAGCAGCTCGGTAGCCAGCTCACAAAGTCGGGCCAACGTCCTGACTTTC.

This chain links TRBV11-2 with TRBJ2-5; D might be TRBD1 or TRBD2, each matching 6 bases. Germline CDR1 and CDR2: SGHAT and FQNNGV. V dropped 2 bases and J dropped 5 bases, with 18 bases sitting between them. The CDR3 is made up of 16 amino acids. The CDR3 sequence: CASSLPRRGRLETQYF. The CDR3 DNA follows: TGTGCCAGCAGCTTACCTCGTCGGGGGCGATTGGAGACCCAGTACTTC.

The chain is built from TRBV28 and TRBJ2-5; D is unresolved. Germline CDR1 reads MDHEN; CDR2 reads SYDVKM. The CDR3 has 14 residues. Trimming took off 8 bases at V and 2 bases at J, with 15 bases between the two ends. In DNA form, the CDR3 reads TGTGCCAGCGGGAAACTGGGATTTCAAGAGACCCAGTACTTC. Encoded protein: CASGKLGFQETQYF.

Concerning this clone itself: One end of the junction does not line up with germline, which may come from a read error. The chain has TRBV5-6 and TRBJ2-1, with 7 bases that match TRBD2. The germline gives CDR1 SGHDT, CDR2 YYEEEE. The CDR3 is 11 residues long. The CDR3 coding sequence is TGTGCCAGCAGCTTGGGGCGGGAGCAACTCTTC. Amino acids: CASSLGREQLF.

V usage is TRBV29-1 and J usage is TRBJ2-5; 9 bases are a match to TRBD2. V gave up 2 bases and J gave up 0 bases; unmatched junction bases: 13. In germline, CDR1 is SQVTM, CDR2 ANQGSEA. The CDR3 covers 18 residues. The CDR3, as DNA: TGCAGCGTTGAATTCTCGTGGACTAGCGAAAGCTACCAAGAGACCCAGTACTTC. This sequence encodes CSVEFSWTSESYQETQYF.

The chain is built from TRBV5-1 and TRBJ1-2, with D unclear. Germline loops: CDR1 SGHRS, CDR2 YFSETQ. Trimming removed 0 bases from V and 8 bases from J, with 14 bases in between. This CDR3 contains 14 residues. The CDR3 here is CASSLGGPGFGYTF. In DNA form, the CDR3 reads TGCGCCAGCAGCTTGGGGGGTCCGGGTTTCGGCTACACCTTC.

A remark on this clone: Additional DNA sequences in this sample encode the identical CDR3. The CDR3 nucleotides read TGTGCCAGCAGTTGGGGCAGCTCCTACGAGCAGTACTTC. Translation gives CASSWGSSYEQYF. The chain uses TRBV27 and TRBJ2-7, with D perhaps matching TRBD1 (5 bases). Germline V gene sequence: CDR1 MNHEY, CDR2 SMNVEV (reference sequence). Trimming pared 4 bases from V and 0 bases from J, leaving 7 bases between. CDR3 length: 13 amino acids.

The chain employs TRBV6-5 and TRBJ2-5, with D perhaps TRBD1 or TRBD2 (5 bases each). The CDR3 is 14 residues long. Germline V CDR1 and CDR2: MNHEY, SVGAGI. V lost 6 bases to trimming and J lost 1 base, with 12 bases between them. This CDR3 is CASSSDGTQETQYF. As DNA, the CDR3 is TGTGCCAGCAGCTCTGACGGGACCCAAGAGACCCAGTACTTC.

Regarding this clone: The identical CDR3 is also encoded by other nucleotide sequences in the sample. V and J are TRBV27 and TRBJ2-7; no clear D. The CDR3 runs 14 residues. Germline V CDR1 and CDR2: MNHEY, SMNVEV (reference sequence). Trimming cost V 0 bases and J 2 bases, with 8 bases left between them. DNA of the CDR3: TGTGCCAGCAGTTTATCAGGGTCTACCTACGAGCAGTACTTC. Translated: CASSLSGSTYEQYF.

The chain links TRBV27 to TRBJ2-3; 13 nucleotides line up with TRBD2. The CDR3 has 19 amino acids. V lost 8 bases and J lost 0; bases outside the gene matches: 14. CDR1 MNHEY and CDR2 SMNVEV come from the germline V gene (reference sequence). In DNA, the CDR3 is TGTGCCAGCTCCTGGACTAGCGGGAGAGGGGGGGCGAGCACAGATACGCAGTATTTT. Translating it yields CASSWTSGRGGASTDTQYF.